This T cell receptor beta chain was observed in a study of blood T cells in healthy people across ages. Trimming at V came to 7 bases and at J to 0 bases, leaving 4 bases not matched to a gene. CDR3 length equals 14 residues. Germline CDR1 reads SNHLY; CDR2 reads FYNNEI. A second PCR of 7 to 11 cycles used a sample-barcoded 5' primer and a J-beta primer mix. TCRdb fed the 5' RACE reads into MiXCR, producing one record per CDR3 protein. This sample has around 780,000 distinct CDR3 sequences, with roughly 24% found just once. Each donor was a healthy Caucasian individual from Russia, aged about 6 to 100. In addition, the sample was reused for a study of T cells of mothers and their children. As that study records: A few healthy Caucasian mothers gave samples, and so did their six children. Mothers yielded over 9.5 million CDR3 reads, children some 2.9 million each. Researchers report slightly higher, though non-significant, overlap in related mother-child pairs than in unrelated pairs.

This sequence was found in a boy aged 10-17 years in good health. V and J are TRBV2 and TRBJ2-3, with 7 bases fitting TRBD2. Material: blood. The CDR3 coding sequence is TGTGCCAGCATGGCAGCGGGGAGCACAGATACGCAGTATTTT. Protein product: CASMAAGSTDTQYF. Together with reference TRBV2 and TRBJ2-3, the CDR3 gives the full variable domain: EPEVTQTPSHQVTQMGQEVILRCVPISNHLYFYWYRQILGQKVEFLVSFYNNEISEKSEIFDDQFSVERPDGSNFTLKIRSTKLEDSAMYFCASMAAGSTDTQYFGPGTRLTVL.